These 30 T cell receptor beta chains came from one sample sequenced in a study of blood T cell repertoires in COVID-19. Profiled with immunoSEQ multiplex PCR; TCRdb holds only in-frame clones, not every one. Among some 14,000 clones listed, 80% to 85% were seen once. Sequencing was carried out using peripheral blood. Receptors were obtained from a man in his forties or fifties with active COVID-19.

The CDR3 sequence is CASSLDRRRRMQETQYF. CDR3 in DNA: TGTGCCAGCAGCTTAGATCGGCGTCGGCGGATGCAAGAGACCCAGTACTTC. The rearrangement uses TRBV7-6 and TRBJ2-5, with no clear D. The CDR3 covers 17 residues. Looked up from germline, CDR1 is SGHVS and CDR2 is FNYEAQ. With 1 base removed from V and 2 bases from J, the gap between germline ends came to 17 bases.

The chain recombines TRBV2 with TRBJ2-1, with 10 nucleotides matching TRBD2. The germline V gene has CDR1 SNHLY and CDR2 FYNNEI. V shed 4 bases, J shed 6 bases, and the junction held 6 bases outside the gene matches. The CDR3 extends over 15 amino acids. CDR3 in DNA: TGTGCCAGCAGTGCTACAGCGGGAGGGCTCAATGAGCAGTTCTTC. As protein: CASSATAGGLNEQFF.

The rearrangement links TRBV27 to TRBJ2-1; TRBD2 agrees at 12 bases. This CDR3 spans 16 amino acids. Germline V lookup: CDR1 MNHEY, CDR2 SMNVEV (reference sequence). The V segment lost 9 bases and the J segment 0 bases; nucleotides outside the gene matches: 6. Here the CDR3 DNA reads TGTGCCAGTAGGACTAGCGGGGACAGCTCCTACAATGAGCAGTTCTTC. It encodes CASRTSGDSSYNEQFF.

The J gene is TRBJ2-1, the V gene TRBV7-9; 11 bases line up with TRBD1. This CDR3 region has 15 residues. The trim removed 4 bases at V and 8 bases at J, leaving 7 bases unmatched. Germline-derived CDR1 and CDR2 are SEHNR and FQNEAQ (reference sequence). DNA of the CDR3: TGTGCCAGCAGCTCACCGGGACAGGGGGTCTATGAGCAGTTCTTC. Its translation is CASSSPGQGVYEQFF.

This chain links TRBV6-1 with TRBJ2-5; weak D call: TRBD1 (6 bases). The V end was cut by 1 base, the J end by 4 bases, with 13 bases between. The CDR3 consists of 15 residues. In germline, CDR1 is MNHNS, CDR2 SASEGT. The CDR3 nucleotides read TGTGCCAGCAGTGAAGTTGCAGGGGTCCTAGAGACCCAGTACTTC. Translation: CASSEVAGVLETQYF.

The genes are TRBV19 and TRBJ2-7; 7 bases agree with TRBD1. V lost 5 bases and J lost 2; bases outside the gene matches: 15. The germline gives CDR1 LNHDA, CDR2 SQIVND (reference sequence). The CDR3 spans 17 residues. The CDR3 here is CASSFEFTGVTPYEQYF. DNA for the CDR3: TGTGCCAGTAGTTTTGAATTTACAGGGGTGACCCCCTACGAGCAGTACTTC.

For the CDR3, the DNA is TGTGCCAGCAGCTCACAGGGGGCGCTTTATGGCTACACCTTC. Residues: CASSSQGALYGYTF. This chain uses TRBV7-8 with TRBJ1-2, with 9 bases fitting TRBD1. Unmatched junction bases numbered 5, after V lost 4 bases and J lost 5 bases. From germline, CDR1 is SGHVS and CDR2 FQNEAQ. The length of the CDR3 is 14 residues.

The CDR3 DNA reads TGTGCCAGCAGTGAGAGAGATAGCAATCAGCCCCAGCATTTT. Its translation is CASSERDSNQPQHF. The J gene is TRBJ1-5, the V gene TRBV6-1; D is ambiguous. The length of the CDR3 is 14 residues. V was trimmed by 3 bases and J by 0 bases, leaving 6 bases between them. Germline lookup yields CDR1 MNHNS and CDR2 SASEGT.

The chain recombines TRBV2 with TRBJ2-7, with 8 bases fitting TRBD1. Germline trimming cut 1 base from V and 4 bases from J; bases unmatched to any gene: 6. This CDR3 contains 15 residues. Looked up from germline, CDR1 is SNHLY and CDR2 is FYNNEI. DNA of the CDR3: TGTGCCAGCAGTGAAGGATACAGGGGGGCTTACGAGCAGTACTTC. It codes for CASSEGYRGAYEQYF.

This sequence joins TRBV10-3 and TRBJ2-5; 9 bases line up with TRBD1. V shed 4 bases, J shed 2 bases, and the junction held 11 bases outside the gene matches. Germline V gene sequence: CDR1 ENHRY, CDR2 SYGVKD. CDR3 size: 17 residues. CDR3 nucleotide sequence: TGTGCCATCAGTGCACGCACAGGGGGCAGCCAACAAGAGACCCAGTACTTC. It translates to CAISARTGGSQQETQYF.

The rearrangement uses TRBV9 and TRBJ1-5, with TRBD1 matching 7 bases. V shed 4 bases and J 2 bases; nucleotides not matched to a gene: 3. The CDR3 extends over 14 amino acids. Germline CDR1 reads SGDLS; CDR2 reads YYNGEE. CDR3 residues: CASSSGTGNQPQHF. For the CDR3, the DNA is TGTGCCAGCAGCTCCGGGACAGGCAATCAGCCCCAGCATTTT.

The V and J genes are TRBV3-1 (or the pseudogene TRBV3-2) and TRBJ2-7; 7 nucleotides agree with TRBD2. Trimming removed 1 base from V and 3 bases from J; junction bases left unmatched: 9. CDR3 length equals 16 residues. The germline V gene has CDR1 LGHDT and CDR2 YNNKEL (reference sequence). DNA of the CDR3: TGTGCCAGCAGCCAAGGAATCGGGACTAACCACTACGAGCAGTACTTC. Its translation: CASSQGIGTNHYEQYF.

The rearrangement links TRBV7-6 to TRBJ1-1; TRBD1 agrees at 12 bases. This CDR3 comprises 16 residues. The V gene end was trimmed by 5 bases and the J gene end by 1 base; junction bases not matched to a gene: 5. Looked up from germline, CDR1 is SGHVS and CDR2 is FNYEAQ. DNA for the CDR3: TGTGCCAGCAGCGGGACAGGGGGCGCGGCGAACACTGAAGCTTTCTTT. Translation gives CASSGTGGAANTEAFF. The full variable domain, completed using reference TRBV7-6 and TRBJ1-1, is GAGVSQSPRYKVTKRGQDVALRCDPISGHVSLYWYRQALGQGPEFLTYFNYEAQQDKSGLPNDRFSAERPEGSISTLTIQRTEQRDSAMYRCASSGTGGAANTEAFFGQGTRLTVV.

V and J are TRBV4-1 and TRBJ2-1; TRBD2 aligns across 8 bases. The CDR3 extends over 14 amino acids. Germline V gene lookup returns CDR1 MGHRA and CDR2 YSYEKL. Trimming cost V 6 bases and J 6 bases; bases outside gene matches: 7. CDR3 bases: TGCGCCAGCAGTTATAGCGGGAAGGGCAATGAGCAGTTCTTC. Translation: CASSYSGKGNEQFF.

V gene TRBV2 combines with J gene TRBJ2-1, with 9 nucleotides matching TRBD2. The CDR3 has 18 amino acids. Trimming removed 2 bases from V and 7 bases from J; junction bases left unmatched: 15. The germline V gene has CDR1 SNHLY and CDR2 FYNNEI. This chain's CDR3 is CASSEKVGSGSMYNEQFF. The DNA of the CDR3 is TGTGCCAGCAGTGAAAAGGTAGGTAGCGGGAGTATGTATAATGAGCAGTTCTTC.

The gene calls are TRBV27 and TRBJ2-1; 9 bases agree with TRBD1. Germline values: CDR1 MNHEY, CDR2 SMNVEV (reference sequence). J lost 9 bases, V lost 1 base, and 4 bases had no gene match. The CDR3 is made up of 14 amino acids. The CDR3 here is CASSLLGQGGEQFF. The CDR3 DNA sequence: TGTGCCAGCAGTTTATTGGGACAGGGTGGTGAGCAGTTCTTC.

The chain uses TRBV4-1 and TRBJ2-7; D may be TRBD2 (5 bases). Germline V CDR1 and CDR2: MGHRA, YSYEKL. CDR3 size: 14 residues. Trimming took 1 base from V and 3 from J, leaving 10 bases between them. The CDR3 coding sequence is TGCGCCAGCAGCCAAGGAGGGATCGGCTACGAGCAGTACTTC. It is translated as CASSQGGIGYEQYF.

The gene calls are TRBV20-1 and TRBJ2-7; 8 bases align to TRBD2. Germline V CDR1 and CDR2: DFQATT, SNEGSKA (reference sequence). This CDR3 is 13 amino acids long. J lost 2 bases, V lost 3 bases, and 3 bases had no gene match. Written as DNA, the CDR3 is TGCAGTGCTAGTGGGACTAGGGCCTACGAGCAGTACTTC. It translates to CSASGTRAYEQYF.

The rearrangement joins TRBV7-9 to TRBJ1-2; D not resolved. CDR3 size: 14 residues. V lost 5 bases to trimming and J lost 4 bases, with 14 bases between them. Germline V lookup: CDR1 SEHNR, CDR2 FQNEAQ (reference sequence). CDR3: CASSEGEGPYGYTF. The CDR3 bases are TGTGCCAGCAGCGAAGGTGAGGGCCCCTATGGCTACACCTTC.

The V gene is TRBV5-8, the J gene TRBJ1-5, with unresolved D. The CDR3 contains 14 residues. With 3 bases removed from V and 4 bases from J, the gap between germline ends came to 11 bases. The germline V gene has CDR1 SGHTS and CDR2 YDEGEE. The CDR3 loop reads CASSSRQLNQPQHF. CDR3 DNA: TGTGCCAGCAGCTCCCGCCAGTTGAATCAGCCCCAGCATTTT.

This chain links TRBV7-9 with TRBJ2-1; 11 bases align to TRBD2. Per the germline V gene, CDR1 is SEHNR and CDR2 is FQNEAQ (reference sequence). V shed 5 bases and J 4 bases; nucleotides not matched to a gene: 7. CDR3 size: 16 residues. CDR3 protein: CASSPSTSGSYNEQFF. CDR3 bases: TGTGCCAGCAGCCCCTCTACTAGCGGGAGTTACAATGAGCAGTTCTTC. Using reference TRBV7-9 and TRBJ2-1 for the parts outside the CDR3, the full variable domain is DTGVSQNPRHKITKRGQNVTFRCDPISEHNRLYWYRQTLGQGPEFLTYFQNEAQLEKSRLLSDRFSAERPKGSFSTLEIQRTEQGDSAMYLCASSPSTSGSYNEQFFGPGTRLTVL.

V is TRBV2 and J is TRBJ1-4, with unresolved D. From germline, CDR1 is SNHLY and CDR2 FYNNEI. The CDR3 is 13 residues long. V lost 6 bases and J lost 4, with 9 bases in between. The chain's CDR3 is CASRGTVNEKLFF. The DNA of the CDR3 is TGTGCCAGCAGGGGCACAGTTAATGAAAAACTGTTTTTT.

The CDR3, as DNA: TGTGCCAGCAGCACCCGGGGGGCAGGTTACGAGCAGTACTTC. This sequence encodes CASSTRGAGYEQYF. This chain connects TRBV7-9 to TRBJ2-7, with a weak D call TRBD2 (7 bases). This CDR3 region has 14 residues. Germline CDR1 is SEHNR and CDR2 is FQNEAQ (reference sequence). V was cut by 5 bases and J by 4 bases, with 15 bases left in between.

The gene calls are TRBV19 and TRBJ1-2; TRBD1 matches at 7 bases. V was pared by 3 bases and J by 2 bases, with 6 bases of the junction left unmatched. Germline V gives CDR1 LNHDA, CDR2 SQIVND (reference sequence). CDR3 length: 15 amino acids. CDR3 protein: CASSMGGQKNYGYTF. CDR3 sequence (DNA): TGTGCCAGTAGTATGGGGGGACAGAAGAACTATGGCTACACCTTC.

This clone was seen a handful of times. The chain recombines TRBV14 with TRBJ2-6; a weak D match, TRBD1 (6 bases). V lost 0 bases and J 7 bases, leaving 28 bases between the germline ends. CDR3 size: 21 residues. The germline CDR1 and CDR2 sequences are SGHDN and FVKESK. CDR3 DNA sequence: TGTGCCAGCAGCCAAGATCCAGCCGGGACAAGGACCTCCTTAGGTGCCAACGTCCTGACTTTC. Its translation is CASSQDPAGTRTSLGANVLTF.

This clone was counted once. The CDR3 here is CASSSPGTSGSETQYF. CDR3 bases: TGTGCCAGCAGTTCTCCCGGGACTAGCGGGAGTGAGACCCAGTACTTC. The chain links TRBV6-6 to TRBJ2-5, with 14 bases aligning to TRBD2. The germline V gene has CDR1 MNHNY and CDR2 SVGAGI (reference sequence). V trimming: 4 bases; J trimming: 5 bases; junction bases outside the gene matches: 6. The CDR3 totals 16 residues.

The rearrangement links TRBV6-5 to TRBJ2-5; the D gene is possibly TRBD1 (6 bases). Germline loops: CDR1 MNHEY, CDR2 SVGAGI. This CDR3 is 15 amino acids long. Trimming pared 7 bases from V and 5 bases from J, leaving 20 bases between. The CDR3 DNA is TGTGCCAGCAAACCCCTTACAGGGTCCGGGGAGACCCAGTACTTC. It codes for CASKPLTGSGETQYF.

This chain links TRBV7-9 with TRBJ2-7; perhaps TRBD2 as D (5 bases). Trimming stripped 2 bases from V and 2 bases from J, with 13 bases between. This CDR3 comprises 15 residues. Germline values: CDR1 SEHNR, CDR2 FQNEAQ (reference sequence). The chain's CDR3 is CASSLSPGGTYEQYF. CDR3 bases: TGTGCCAGCAGCTTATCCCCTGGAGGAACCTACGAGCAGTACTTC.

The CDR3 spells CASSPPLDRGNTEAFF. CDR3 DNA sequence: TGTGCCAGCTCACCACCTTTGGATAGGGGGAACACTGAAGCTTTCTTT. The chain couples TRBV18 to TRBJ1-1; D might be TRBD1 (5 bases). From germline, CDR1 is KGHSH and CDR2 LQKENI. The CDR3 extends over 16 amino acids. The V end lost 0 bases, the J end lost 1 base, and 12 bases lay between the germline ends.

In nucleotides, the CDR3 is TGTGCCAGCAGCCGCCCCGGGGGCTACGAGCAGTACTTC. Translation: CASSRPGGYEQYF. This chain connects TRBV7-9 to TRBJ2-7, with D maybe TRBD2 (6 bases). With 5 bases removed from V and 3 bases from J, the gap between germline ends came to 11 bases. CDR1 SEHNR and CDR2 FQNEAQ come from the germline V gene (reference sequence). The CDR3 runs 13 residues.